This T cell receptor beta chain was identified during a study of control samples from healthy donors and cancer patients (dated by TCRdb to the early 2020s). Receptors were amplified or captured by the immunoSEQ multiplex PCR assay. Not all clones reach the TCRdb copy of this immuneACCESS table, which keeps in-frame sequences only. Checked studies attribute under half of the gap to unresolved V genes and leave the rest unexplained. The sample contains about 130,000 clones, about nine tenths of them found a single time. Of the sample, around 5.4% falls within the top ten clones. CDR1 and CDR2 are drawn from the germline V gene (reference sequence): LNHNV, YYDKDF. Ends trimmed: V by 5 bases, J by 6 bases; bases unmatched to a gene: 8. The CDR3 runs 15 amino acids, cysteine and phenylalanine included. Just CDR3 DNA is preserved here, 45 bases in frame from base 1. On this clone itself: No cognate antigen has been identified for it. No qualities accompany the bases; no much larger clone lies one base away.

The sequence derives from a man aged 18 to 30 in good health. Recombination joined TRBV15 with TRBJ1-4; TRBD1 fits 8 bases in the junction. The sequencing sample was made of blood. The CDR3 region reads CATSLDRGWDEKLFF. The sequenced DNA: TGTGCCACCAGCCTCGACAGGGGCTGGGATGAAAAACTGTTTTTT.